This is a list of T cell receptor beta chains from one sample in a study of tumor-infiltrating lymphocytes in primary liver carcinoma. TCRdb re-analysed the multiplex PCR reads in MiXCR, keeping a single row per CDR3 protein. The profile shows 310,000 or so distinct CDR3 sequences, nearly 60% of them singletons. Sequencing input: peripheral blood. The origin of the receptors is a woman in her twenties or thirties with primary liver carcinoma and hepatitis B virus infection. The CDR3 runs from the conserved cysteine through the conserved F or W. D genes are given only for firm matches. Clone size is not always given. Where it is, it says once, few, many or a class for expanded clones.

v_gene	d_gene	j_gene	abundance	CDR3nt	CDR3aa
TRBV6-1	NA	TRBJ1-1	many	TGTGCCAGCAGTTTGTTTGGTGCCACTGAAGCTTTCTTT	CASSLFGATEAFF
TRBV10-3	NA	TRBJ1-3	NA	TGTGCCATCAGTGTTCCGGCCAGTAGGTCTGGAAACACCATATATTTT	CAISVPASRSGNTIYF
TRBV11-2	NA	TRBJ2-3	many	TGTGCCAGCAGCTTAGGCAACAAAGCTAGCACAGATACGCAGTATTTT	CASSLGNKASTDTQYF
TRBV12-3/TRBV12-4	NA	TRBJ2-1	NA	TGTGCCAGGAGTTTAGCGGTGAGCTCCTACAATGAGGAGTTCTTC	CARSLAVSSYNEEFF
TRBV6-5	TRBD1	TRBJ2-7	NA	TGTACCAGCAGTTACCACAGGGGGCATTACGAGCAGTACTTC	CTSSYHRGHYEQYF
TRBV6-1	NA	TRBJ2-2	few	TGTGTCAGCAGTCCCCGGCAGGGAAAGGACGGGGAGCTGTTTTTT	CVSSPRQGKDGELFF
TRBV29-1	NA	TRBJ1-3	many	TGCAGCACGGGTCGTGGAAACACCATATATTTT	CSTGRGNTIYF
TRBV13	TRBD2	TRBJ2-5	NA	TGTGCCAGCAGCTATTCCTCTAGCGGGAGGACCCAAGAGACCCAGTACTTC	CASSYSSSGRTQETQYF
TRBV12-3/TRBV12-4	TRBD1	TRBJ2-5	NA	TGTACCAGCAGTCCCAGGACAGGGGGCGAAGAGAGCCAGTACTTC	CTSSPRTGGEESQYF
TRBV11-2	NA	TRBJ2-7	NA	TGTGCCAGCAACTCCTTGGGGCTCGAGCAGTACTTC	CASNSLGLEQYF
TRBV4-3	NA	TRBJ2-1	few	TGCGCCAGCAGCCAAGATCACCCAGCCTCCTACAATGAGCAGTTCTTC	CASSQDHPASYNEQFF
TRBV12-3/TRBV12-4	NA	TRBJ1-1	few	TGTGCCAGCAGTTTTAGGGGAAGATGGGCGCCCAACACTGAAGCTTTCTTT	CASSFRGRWAPNTEAFF
TRBV6-2/TRBV6-3	NA	TRBJ2-6	NA	TGTGCCAGCGGCAGTCACATCTCTGGGGCCAACGTCCTGACTTTC	CASGSHISGANVLTF
TRBV6-1	NA	TRBJ1-1	NA	TGTGCCAGCATCTTGAGTGTAATGAACACTGAAGCTTTCTTT	CASILSVMNTEAFF
TRBV7-9	TRBD1	TRBJ2-5	NA	TGTGTCAGCAGCCCCTATCTCGGACAGGGTGAGACCCAGTACTTC	CVSSPYLGQGETQYF
TRBV29-1	NA	TRBJ1-2	many	TGCAGCGTTGACGGGGTTGTGGAGGGGGGCTACACCTTC	CSVDGVVEGGYTF
TRBV29-1	NA	TRBJ2-5	few	TGCAGCGTTGACGGGGCAGGTTCAAGTGGTCTGGAAGAGACCCAGTACTTC	CSVDGAGSSGLEETQYF
TRBV5-1	NA	TRBJ2-2	NA	TGCGCCAGCAACTTGACCGGGGAGCTGTTTTTT	CASNLTGELFF
TRBV11-1	NA	TRBJ1-2	many	TGTGCCAGCAGCTTCCCCTCCGACAAGCGAGGCTACACCTTC	CASSFPSDKRGYTF
TRBV5-1	NA	TRBJ1-4	NA	TGCGCCAGCAGCCGGGGGGACAATGCTAATGAAAAACTGTTTTTT	CASSRGDNANEKLFF
TRBV11-3	NA	TRBJ1-3	NA	TGTGCCAGTAGCCCACAGGAAGCTGGAAACACCGTATATTTT	CASSPQEAGNTVYF
TRBV6-2/TRBV6-3	NA	TRBJ2-1	few	TGTGCCAGCAGTTACGGGCTCGGGAGGCAGTTCTTC	CASSYGLGRQFF
TRBV6-2/TRBV6-3	TRBD2	TRBJ2-2	NA	TGTACCAGCAGTTACAATCCTAGCGGAAACACCGGGGAGCTGTTTTTT	CTSSYNPSGNTGELFF
TRBV6-5	NA	TRBJ2-1	NA	TGTGCCAGCAGTTCCACTGAGCAGTACAATGAGCAGTTCTTC	CASSSTEQYNEQFF
TRBV4-3	NA	TRBJ1-2	NA	TGCGCCAGCAACACTGAGTTGGGGATCTATGGCTACACCTTC	CASNTELGIYGYTF
TRBV12-3/TRBV12-4	NA	TRBJ1-1	many	TGTGCCAGCGGATTGGTCCCAACAGGGGAAGCTTTCTTT	CASGLVPTGEAFF
TRBV29-1	NA	TRBJ2-1	many	TGCAGCGTTGAAGCTCAGCGGGCCTCGTCCTACAATGAGCAGTTCTTC	CSVEAQRASSYNEQFF
TRBV6-1	TRBD2	TRBJ2-3	NA	TGTGCCAGCAGCGGGGGTGGGGGAGGGAGCACAGATACGCAGTATTTT	CASSGGGGGSTDTQYF
TRBV12-3/TRBV12-4	NA	TRBJ1-5	few	TGTGCCAGCAGTCCACCAGGGGGCAATCAGCCCCAGCATTTT	CASSPPGGNQPQHF
TRBV19	NA	TRBJ2-4	once	TGTGCCAGTAGTTCGGGTGGGGACATTCAGTACTTC	CASSSGGDIQYF
TRBV7-8	NA	TRBJ2-1	NA	TGTGCCAGCAGTCCCTACACAGGTTACAATGATCAGTTCTTC	CASSPYTGYNDQFF
TRBV11-1	NA	TRBJ1-4	NA	TGTGCCAGCAGCAAGGGACATAGTGAAAGACTGTTTTTT	CASSKGHSERLFF
TRBV7-9	TRBD2	TRBJ2-7	NA	TGTGCCAGCAGCGGGACTAGCGAGGAGGGGCAGTACTTC	CASSGTSEEGQYF
TRBV2	TRBD1	TRBJ1-1	once	TGTACCAGCAGGATACAGGGGGCGAACACTGAAGCTTTCTTT	CTSRIQGANTEAFF
TRBV12-3/TRBV12-4	NA	TRBJ1-5	few	TGTGCCAGCACCTCGGGGCCTTATAGCAATCAGTCCCAGCATTTT	CASTSGPYSNQSQHF
TRBV11-2	NA	TRBJ1-5	many	TGTGCCAGCAGCCCCGATCACAATCAGCCCCAGCATTTT	CASSPDHNQPQHF
TRBV28	NA	TRBJ2-7	NA	TGTGCCAGCAGTTTACCCCATGGTTCGTTCTCTTTC	CASSLPHGSFSF
TRBV6-2/TRBV6-3	NA	TRBJ2-6	NA	TGTGCCAGCAGTAAACTACGGGGAACTGGGGCCAACGTCCTGACTTTC	CASSKLRGTGANVLTF
TRBV11-3	NA	TRBJ2-3	NA	TGTGCCAGCATCCCGGGCGGGAAGGGCGATACGCAATATTTT	CASIPGGKGDTQYF
TRBV12-3/TRBV12-4	NA	TRBJ2-4	once	TGTGCCAGCAGACAAGAGGGGAGAAACATTCAGTACTTC	CASRQEGRNIQYF
TRBV29-1	TRBD2	TRBJ2-5	NA	TGCAGCGTTTATCTAGCGGGAGAGACCCAGTACTTC	CSVYLAGETQYF
TRBV12-3/TRBV12-4	NA	TRBJ2-1	NA	TGTGCCAGCAGTTTACTTCAGGGATACTCCTTCAATGAGCAGTTCTTC	CASSLLQGYSFNEQFF
TRBV6-5	TRBD1	TRBJ2-5	NA	TGTGCCAGCAGTCGCCAGGGGGCTCGGCCACAAGGGACCCAGTACTTC	CASSRQGARPQGTQYF
TRBV28	TRBD1	TRBJ2-7	NA	TGTGCCAGCAGTTCTCCGGGACAGGGGGCCTCCTACGAGCAGTACTTC	CASSSPGQGASYEQYF
TRBV11-2	NA	TRBJ2-3	NA	TGTGTCAACAGCCGAGTATCCGTGAGGATCACAGATACGCAGTATTTT	CVNSRVSVRITDTQYF
TRBV6-2/TRBV6-3	TRBD2	TRBJ2-3	NA	TGTGCCAGCGGACACATCGGGACTACAGTCTCAGATACGCAGTATTTT	CASGHIGTTVSDTQYF
TRBV6-2/TRBV6-3	TRBD2	TRBJ2-5	NA	TGTGCCAGCAGTTACTCTGATAGCGGGAGTGAGACCCAGTATTTC	CASSYSDSGSETQYF
TRBV13	NA	TRBJ2-7	few	TGTGCCAGCAGCCTATTTAGCGGAAAGTCCTACGAGCAGTACTTC	CASSLFSGKSYEQYF
TRBV28	NA	TRBJ1-2	NA	TGTGCCAGCAGACCATCGGACAGAAACTATGGCTACACCTTC	CASRPSDRNYGYTF
TRBV6-2/TRBV6-3	NA	TRBJ2-1	NA	TGTGCCACCAGCCGGTACAATGAGCAGTTCTTC	CATSRYNEQFF
TRBV5-1	TRBD2	TRBJ2-3	few	TGCGCCAGCAGCTTCCGGAGCTGGACTAGCGGGAGTATCGGGGCAGATACGCAGTATTTT	CASSFRSWTSGSIGADTQYF
TRBV7-9	TRBD2	TRBJ2-1	few	TGTGCCAGCAGCTCGTGGACTAGTCTCAATGAGCAGTTCTTC	CASSSWTSLNEQFF